A selection of T cell receptor beta chains follows, all from one sample in a study of T cell repertoires in cytomegalovirus infection. TCRdb ran MiXCR on the reads and lists one entry per CDR3 protein. The sample yields approximately 550,000 distinct CDR3 sequences, more than 15% seen once. The source material was CD8+ T cells from PBMCs. The origin of the receptors is a human donor in good health (CMV status not recorded). Some clones in this sample may be carry-over from other donors' samples. CDR3s include the opening cysteine and the closing phenylalanine or tryptophan. D genes are given only for firm matches. The size field is filled for only some rows; it gives once, few, many or a size class.

abundance: once
j_gene: TRBJ2-1
len: 17
d_gene: TRBD2
v_gene: TRBV13
CDR3nt: TGTGCCAGCAGCTTAGCCTCTCTAGCGGGGGCGTACAATGAGCAGTTCTTC
CDR3aa: CASSLASLAGAYNEQFF

abundance: NA
j_gene: TRBJ2-7
len: 15
d_gene: TRBD1
v_gene: TRBV5-1
CDR3nt: TGCGCCAGCAGCTTGGCACCGGGACAGGGCTACGAGCAGTACTTC
CDR3aa: CASSLAPGQGYEQYF

abundance: NA
j_gene: TRBJ2-1
len: 13
d_gene: NA
v_gene: TRBV28
CDR3nt: TGTGCCAGCGGCACTCGACAGGCTAATGAGCAGTTCTTC
CDR3aa: CASGTRQANEQFF

abundance: few
j_gene: TRBJ2-7
len: 15
d_gene: TRBD2
v_gene: TRBV5-4
CDR3nt: TGTGCCAGCAGCCCTATAGCGGGGGATACCTACGAGCAGTACTTC
CDR3aa: CASSPIAGDTYEQYF

abundance: NA
j_gene: TRBJ2-7
len: 14
d_gene: NA
v_gene: TRBV28
CDR3nt: TGTGCCAGCAGGCTGGCTGCCGGGGCCTACGAGCAGTACTTC
CDR3aa: CASRLAAGAYEQYF

abundance: many
j_gene: TRBJ2-3
len: 15
d_gene: NA
v_gene: TRBV6-6
CDR3nt: TGTGCCAGTAGGCCCGGGGCTAGCGAGACAGATACGCAGTATTTT
CDR3aa: CASRPGASETDTQYF

abundance: few
j_gene: TRBJ1-1
len: 21
d_gene: TRBD1
v_gene: TRBV7-9
CDR3nt: TGTGCCAGCAGCTTAGCGTCTCGACAGGGGGCGTCAGGTACGAGTGGATTCGTCGCTTTCTTT
CDR3aa: CASSLASRQGASGTSGFVAFF

abundance: few
j_gene: TRBJ2-1
len: 15
d_gene: TRBD2
v_gene: TRBV7-3
CDR3nt: TGTGCCAGCAGTGGAGGGGCGGGGGACTACAATGAGCAGTTCTTC
CDR3aa: CASSGGAGDYNEQFF

abundance: few
j_gene: TRBJ2-7
len: 14
d_gene: TRBD1
v_gene: TRBV27
CDR3nt: TGTGCCAGCAGTTTAGGGGACAGGGCTAACGAGCAGTACTTC
CDR3aa: CASSLGDRANEQYF

abundance: many
j_gene: TRBJ2-1
len: 18
d_gene: TRBD2
v_gene: TRBV19
CDR3nt: TGTGCCAGTAGTCCGCTAGCGGGAGGTAGACTCTCCTACAATGAGCAGTTCTTC
CDR3aa: CASSPLAGGRLSYNEQFF

abundance: many
j_gene: TRBJ2-1
len: 16
d_gene: NA
v_gene: TRBV11-1
CDR3nt: TGTGCCAGCAGCTTCCGAGCGGGCGAGGGGTACAATGAGCAGTTCTTC
CDR3aa: CASSFRAGEGYNEQFF

abundance: many
j_gene: TRBJ1-2
len: 16
d_gene: TRBD1
v_gene: TRBV7-8
CDR3nt: TGTGCCAGCAGCTATAACCCGGACAGGGGAGACTATGGCTACACCTTC
CDR3aa: CASSYNPDRGDYGYTF

abundance: NA
j_gene: TRBJ1-2
len: 16
d_gene: NA
v_gene: TRBV4-1
CDR3nt: TGCGCCAGCAGCCCCGGTCAGGGCTCGTTAAACTATGGCTACACCTTC
CDR3aa: CASSPGQGSLNYGYTF

abundance: few
j_gene: TRBJ2-1
len: 16
d_gene: NA
v_gene: TRBV5-1
CDR3nt: TGCGCCAGCAGCTTGAGTAGTGCATTAACCTACAATGAGCAGTTCTTC
CDR3aa: CASSLSSALTYNEQFF

abundance: NA
j_gene: TRBJ1-1
len: 15
d_gene: NA
v_gene: TRBV4-1
CDR3nt: TGCGCCAGCAGCCCTCGACAGGTTTTGAACACTGAAGCTTTCTTT
CDR3aa: CASSPRQVLNTEAFF

abundance: NA
j_gene: TRBJ2-7
len: 17
d_gene: TRBD2
v_gene: TRBV3-1
CDR3nt: TGTGCCAGCAGCCTGGGGACTAGCGGGTTTAGTTCCTACGAGCAGTACTTC
CDR3aa: CASSLGTSGFSSYEQYF

abundance: NA
j_gene: TRBJ2-3
len: 17
d_gene: NA
v_gene: TRBV25-1
CDR3nt: TGTGCCAGCAGCGTGGGGGAACCTCCAACTCTTACAGATACGCAGTATTTT
CDR3aa: CASSVGEPPTLTDTQYF

abundance: few
j_gene: TRBJ1-1
len: 15
d_gene: NA
v_gene: TRBV19
CDR3nt: TGTGCCAGTAGTATTTTAATCGACGACCCTACTGAAGCTTTCTTT
CDR3aa: CASSILIDDPTEAFF

abundance: NA
j_gene: TRBJ1-6
len: 15
d_gene: TRBD1
v_gene: TRBV19
CDR3nt: TGTGCCAGTAGTCCCTCGGGACAGGGGGATTCACCCCTCCACTTT
CDR3aa: CASSPSGQGDSPLHF

abundance: few
j_gene: TRBJ2-2
len: 17
d_gene: NA
v_gene: TRBV2
CDR3nt: TGTGCCAGCAGTGAAAATCCGGAGAATGGGGGCACCGGGGAGCTGTTTTTT
CDR3aa: CASSENPENGGTGELFF

abundance: NA
j_gene: TRBJ2-5
len: 18
d_gene: TRBD1
v_gene: TRBV19
CDR3nt: TGTGCCAGTAGTATAGGGCTCTTCGGGACAGGGTTGGTGGAGACCCAGTACTTC
CDR3aa: CASSIGLFGTGLVETQYF

abundance: NA
j_gene: TRBJ2-7
len: 13
d_gene: NA
v_gene: TRBV6-6
CDR3nt: TGTGCCAGCAGACACCGGCCAACCTACGAGCAGTACTTC
CDR3aa: CASRHRPTYEQYF

abundance: NA
j_gene: TRBJ2-1
len: 15
d_gene: TRBD1
v_gene: TRBV28
CDR3nt: TGTGCCAGCAGGATACGGGACAGGGTTTACAATGAGCAGTTCTTC
CDR3aa: CASRIRDRVYNEQFF

abundance: many
j_gene: TRBJ2-1
len: 16
d_gene: TRBD1
v_gene: TRBV27
CDR3nt: TGTGCCAGCAGCGCCGGGACAGGGATGTCCTACAATGAGCAGTTCTTC
CDR3aa: CASSAGTGMSYNEQFF

abundance: NA
j_gene: TRBJ2-5
len: 16
d_gene: NA
v_gene: TRBV28
CDR3nt: TGTGCCAGCAGTTCCCTCCGGGACACCGCCCAAGAGACCCAGTACTTC
CDR3aa: CASSSLRDTAQETQYF

abundance: many
j_gene: TRBJ1-4
len: 14
d_gene: TRBD1
v_gene: TRBV19
CDR3nt: TGTGCCAGTAGCGGGACAGGGGCTCGTGAAAAACTGTTTTTT
CDR3aa: CASSGTGAREKLFF

abundance: few
j_gene: TRBJ1-1
len: 15
d_gene: TRBD1
v_gene: TRBV27
CDR3nt: TGTGCCAGCGAAACCCGACAGGGGGCAAACACTGAAGCTTTCTTT
CDR3aa: CASETRQGANTEAFF

abundance: many
j_gene: TRBJ2-5
len: 15
d_gene: NA
v_gene: TRBV12-3/TRBV12-4
CDR3nt: TGTGCCAGCAGTCCCGTCGCCGTTGGGTCTGAGACCCAGTACTTC
CDR3aa: CASSPVAVGSETQYF

abundance: NA
j_gene: TRBJ2-1
len: 17
d_gene: NA
v_gene: TRBV28
CDR3nt: TGTGCCACCCTGAACCCCCCGACCGCCATAGACTACAATGAGCAGTTCTTC
CDR3aa: CATLNPPTAIDYNEQFF

abundance: many
j_gene: TRBJ1-2
len: 14
d_gene: NA
v_gene: TRBV7-9
CDR3nt: TGTGCCAGCAGCTTCCGGACAAGCATCTATGGCTACACCTTC
CDR3aa: CASSFRTSIYGYTF

abundance: many
j_gene: TRBJ2-3
len: 18
d_gene: TRBD2
v_gene: TRBV9
CDR3nt: TGTGCCAGCAGCCCGTACTATCGGACTAGCGGGGTCACAGATACGCAGTATTTT
CDR3aa: CASSPYYRTSGVTDTQYF

abundance: NA
j_gene: TRBJ1-4
len: 14
d_gene: TRBD1
v_gene: TRBV9
CDR3nt: TGTGCCAGCAGCGAGGGACAGGGGAATGAAAAACTGTTTTTT
CDR3aa: CASSEGQGNEKLFF

abundance: few
j_gene: TRBJ2-3
len: 16
d_gene: TRBD1
v_gene: TRBV7-3
CDR3nt: TGTGCCAGCAGCCTTAGACAGGGGGCAGGCGCAGATACGCAGTATTTT
CDR3aa: CASSLRQGAGADTQYF

abundance: many
j_gene: TRBJ2-1
len: 12
d_gene: NA
v_gene: TRBV7-6
CDR3nt: TGTGCCAGCAGGGAGGGGAACTTGCCGCAGTTCTTC
CDR3aa: CASREGNLPQFF

abundance: many
j_gene: TRBJ1-2
len: 13
d_gene: NA
v_gene: TRBV12-3/TRBV12-4
CDR3nt: TGTGCCAGCAGTTTGGCACTCGAAGTCAGGTACACCTTC
CDR3aa: CASSLALEVRYTF

abundance: few
j_gene: TRBJ2-4
len: 11
d_gene: NA
v_gene: TRBV29-1
CDR3nt: TGCAGCGTTGGAGGCGGCAACATTCAGTACTTC
CDR3aa: CSVGGGNIQYF

abundance: many
j_gene: TRBJ2-5
len: 13
d_gene: TRBD1
v_gene: TRBV7-8
CDR3nt: TGTGCCGTAGGGGGCCTTATACAAGAGACCCAGTACTTC
CDR3aa: CAVGGLIQETQYF

abundance: NA
j_gene: TRBJ2-1
len: 20
d_gene: TRBD2
v_gene: TRBV3-1
CDR3nt: TGTGCCAGCAGCCACATTACCGGGACTAGCGGGCTCAGCTCCTACAATGAGCAGTTCTTC
CDR3aa: CASSHITGTSGLSSYNEQFF

abundance: NA
j_gene: TRBJ2-7
len: 13
d_gene: TRBD1
v_gene: TRBV29-1
CDR3nt: TGCAGCGTTGAAGTAGTGACAGGGAACGAGCAGTACTTC
CDR3aa: CSVEVVTGNEQYF

abundance: NA
j_gene: TRBJ1-3
len: 15
d_gene: NA
v_gene: TRBV12-3/TRBV12-4
CDR3nt: TGTGCCAGCATAGGCCCGGGAAGGGTCGGAAACACCATATATTTT
CDR3aa: CASIGPGRVGNTIYF

abundance: many
j_gene: TRBJ1-1
len: 15
d_gene: NA
v_gene: TRBV12-3/TRBV12-4
CDR3nt: TGTGCCAGCAGTTTCGAGGGGATGAGTGGCACTGAAGCTTTCTTT
CDR3aa: CASSFEGMSGTEAFF

abundance: many
j_gene: TRBJ1-6
len: 15
d_gene: NA
v_gene: TRBV11-2
CDR3nt: TGTGCCAGCAGCTTACGGGTTGGCTATAATTCACCCCTCCACTTT
CDR3aa: CASSLRVGYNSPLHF

abundance: few
j_gene: TRBJ1-1
len: 16
d_gene: NA
v_gene: TRBV20-1
CDR3nt: TGCAGTGCTAGAGGATCCCCCGGTATCATGAACACTGAAGCTTTCTTT
CDR3aa: CSARGSPGIMNTEAFF

abundance: few
j_gene: TRBJ2-5
len: 16
d_gene: NA
v_gene: TRBV12-3/TRBV12-4
CDR3nt: TGTGCCAGCAGTCGTGACCCCCAGACCTACCAAGAGACCCAGTACTTC
CDR3aa: CASSRDPQTYQETQYF

abundance: NA
j_gene: TRBJ1-1
len: 14
d_gene: NA
v_gene: TRBV20-1
CDR3nt: TGCAGTGCTATTGAGGGTTACGAGGACACTGAAGCTTTCTTT
CDR3aa: CSAIEGYEDTEAFF

abundance: NA
j_gene: TRBJ2-1
len: 13
d_gene: NA
v_gene: TRBV12-3/TRBV12-4
CDR3nt: TGTGCCAGCACCCTCGAAGAGCGTCGCGAGCAGTTCTTC
CDR3aa: CASTLEERREQFF

abundance: many
j_gene: TRBJ1-5
len: 15
d_gene: TRBD1
v_gene: TRBV7-9
CDR3nt: TGTGCCAGCAGCTTAGCGGGACAGCTCGATCAGCCCCAGCATTTT
CDR3aa: CASSLAGQLDQPQHF

abundance: many
j_gene: TRBJ1-2
len: 17
d_gene: TRBD1
v_gene: TRBV11-2
CDR3nt: TGTGCCAGCAGCTTAGTAGGCCAGGGGGTGGCTAACTATGGCTACACCTTC
CDR3aa: CASSLVGQGVANYGYTF

abundance: few
j_gene: TRBJ2-2
len: 15
d_gene: NA
v_gene: TRBV2
CDR3nt: TGTGCCAGCAGTGGACGGGGGACCAACACCGGGGAGCTGTTTTTT
CDR3aa: CASSGRGTNTGELFF

abundance: NA
j_gene: TRBJ2-1
len: 15
d_gene: TRBD2
v_gene: TRBV20-1
CDR3nt: TGCAGTGCTAGGCAGCGGGAGAGCGCACCCAATGAGCAGTTCTTC
CDR3aa: CSARQRESAPNEQFF

abundance: many
j_gene: TRBJ1-5
len: 15
d_gene: NA
v_gene: TRBV7-9
CDR3nt: TGTGCCAGCAGCCGCGCAGGGGAGGGCAATCAGCCCCAGCATTTT
CDR3aa: CASSRAGEGNQPQHF